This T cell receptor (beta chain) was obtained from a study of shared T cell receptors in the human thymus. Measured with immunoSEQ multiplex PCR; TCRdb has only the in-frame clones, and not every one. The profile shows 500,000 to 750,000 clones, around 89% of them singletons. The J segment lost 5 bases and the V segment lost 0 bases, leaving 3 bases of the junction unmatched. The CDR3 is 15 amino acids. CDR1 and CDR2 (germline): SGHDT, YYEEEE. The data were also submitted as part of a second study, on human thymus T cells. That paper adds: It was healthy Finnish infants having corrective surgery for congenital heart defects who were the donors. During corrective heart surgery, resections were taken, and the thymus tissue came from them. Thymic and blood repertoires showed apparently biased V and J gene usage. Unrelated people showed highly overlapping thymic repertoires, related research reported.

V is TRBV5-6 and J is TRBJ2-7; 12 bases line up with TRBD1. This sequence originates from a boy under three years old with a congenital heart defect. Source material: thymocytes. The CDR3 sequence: CASSLEGQGANEQYF. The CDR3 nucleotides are TGTGCCAGCAGCTTGGAGGGACAGGGGGCTAACGAGCAGTACTTC.